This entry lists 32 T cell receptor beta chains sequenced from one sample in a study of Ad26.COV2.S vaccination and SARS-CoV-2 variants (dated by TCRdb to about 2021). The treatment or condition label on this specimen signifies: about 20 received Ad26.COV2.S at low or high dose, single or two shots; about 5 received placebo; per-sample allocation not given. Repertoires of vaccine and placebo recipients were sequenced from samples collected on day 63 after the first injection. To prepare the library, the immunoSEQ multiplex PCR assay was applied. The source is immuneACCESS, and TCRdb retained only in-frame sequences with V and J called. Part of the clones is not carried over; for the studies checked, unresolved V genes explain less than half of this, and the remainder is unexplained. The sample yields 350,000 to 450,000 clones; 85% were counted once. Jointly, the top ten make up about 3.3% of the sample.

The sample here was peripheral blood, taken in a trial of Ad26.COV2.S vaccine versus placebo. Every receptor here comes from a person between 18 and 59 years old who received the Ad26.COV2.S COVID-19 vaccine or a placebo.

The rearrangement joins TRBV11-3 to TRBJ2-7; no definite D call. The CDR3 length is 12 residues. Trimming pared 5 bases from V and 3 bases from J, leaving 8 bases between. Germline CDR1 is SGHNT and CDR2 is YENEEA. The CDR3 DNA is TGTGCCAGCAGCCAGCAAGGCTACGAGCAGTACTTC. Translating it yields CASSQQGYEQYF. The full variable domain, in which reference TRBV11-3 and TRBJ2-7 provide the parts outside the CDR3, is EAGVVQSPRYKIIEKKQPVAFWCNPISGHNTLYWYLQNLGQGPELLIRYENEEAVDDSQLPKDRFSAERLKGVDSTLKIQPAELGDSAVYLCASSQQGYEQYFGPGTRLTVT.

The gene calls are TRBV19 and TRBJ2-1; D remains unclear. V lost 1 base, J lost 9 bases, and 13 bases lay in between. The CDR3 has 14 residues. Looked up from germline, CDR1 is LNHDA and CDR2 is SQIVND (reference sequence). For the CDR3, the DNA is TGTGCCAGTAGTATAGGACCAATTTCGGGTGAGCAGTTCTTC. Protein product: CASSIGPISGEQFF. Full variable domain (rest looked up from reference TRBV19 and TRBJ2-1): DGGITQSPKYLFRKEGQNVTLSCEQNLNHDAMYWYRQDPGQGLRLIYYSQIVNDFQKGDIAEGYSVSREKKESFPLTVTSAQKNPTAFYLCASSIGPISGEQFFGPGTRLTVL.

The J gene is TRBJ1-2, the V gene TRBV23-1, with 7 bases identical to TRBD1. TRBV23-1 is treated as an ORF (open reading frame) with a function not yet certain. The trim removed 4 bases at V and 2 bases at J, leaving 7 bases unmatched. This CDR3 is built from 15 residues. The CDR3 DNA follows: TGCGCCAGCAGTCGCCGACAGGGAGTAAACTATGGCTACACCTTC. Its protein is CASSRRQGVNYGYTF.

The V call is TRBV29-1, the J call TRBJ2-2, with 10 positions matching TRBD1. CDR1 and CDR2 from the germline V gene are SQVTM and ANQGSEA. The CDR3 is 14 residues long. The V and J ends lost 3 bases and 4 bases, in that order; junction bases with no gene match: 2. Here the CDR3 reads CSVDGQGGTGELFF. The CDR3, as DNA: TGCAGCGTTGATGGACAGGGGGGCACCGGGGAGCTGTTTTTT.

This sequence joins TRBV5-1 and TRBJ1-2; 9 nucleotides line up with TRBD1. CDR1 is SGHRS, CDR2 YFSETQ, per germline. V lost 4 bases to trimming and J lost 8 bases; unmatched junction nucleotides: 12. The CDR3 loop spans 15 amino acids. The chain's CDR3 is CASSRNTGTGNGYTF. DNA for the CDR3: TGCGCCAGCAGCCGGAACACCGGGACAGGGAACGGCTACACCTTC.

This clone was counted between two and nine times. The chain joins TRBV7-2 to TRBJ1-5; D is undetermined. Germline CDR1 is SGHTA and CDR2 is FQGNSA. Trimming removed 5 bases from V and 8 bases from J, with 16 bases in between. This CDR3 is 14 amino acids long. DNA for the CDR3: TGTGCCAGCAGCCTCGGGCAGAGCTGGGAGCCCCAGCATTTT. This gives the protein CASSLGQSWEPQHF.

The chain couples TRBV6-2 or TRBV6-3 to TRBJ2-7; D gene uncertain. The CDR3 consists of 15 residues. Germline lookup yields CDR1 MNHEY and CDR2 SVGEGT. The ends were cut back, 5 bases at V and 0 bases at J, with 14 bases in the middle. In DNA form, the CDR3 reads TGTGCCAGCAGTCCGGCGGATAAGAGCTCCTACGAGCAGTACTTC. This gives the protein CASSPADKSSYEQYF.

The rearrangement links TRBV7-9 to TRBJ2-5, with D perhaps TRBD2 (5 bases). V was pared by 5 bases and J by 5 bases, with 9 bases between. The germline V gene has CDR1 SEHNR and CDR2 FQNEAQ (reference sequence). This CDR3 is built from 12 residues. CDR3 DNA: TGTGCCAGCAGCCCAGCGGCGGAGACCCAGTACTTC. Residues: CASSPAAETQYF.

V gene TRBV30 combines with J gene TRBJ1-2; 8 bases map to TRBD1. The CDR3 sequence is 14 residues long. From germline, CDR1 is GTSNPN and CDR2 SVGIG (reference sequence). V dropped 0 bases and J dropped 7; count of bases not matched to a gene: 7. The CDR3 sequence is CAWSVQGARTGYTF. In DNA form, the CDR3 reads TGTGCCTGGAGTGTTCAGGGGGCTAGGACTGGCTACACCTTC.

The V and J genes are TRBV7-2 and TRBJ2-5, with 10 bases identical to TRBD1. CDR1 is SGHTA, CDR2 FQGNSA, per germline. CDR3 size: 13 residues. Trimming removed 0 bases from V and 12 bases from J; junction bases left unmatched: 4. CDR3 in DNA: TGTGCCAGCAGCTTAGCGTATGGGACAGGGGAGTACTTC. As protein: CASSLAYGTGEYF.

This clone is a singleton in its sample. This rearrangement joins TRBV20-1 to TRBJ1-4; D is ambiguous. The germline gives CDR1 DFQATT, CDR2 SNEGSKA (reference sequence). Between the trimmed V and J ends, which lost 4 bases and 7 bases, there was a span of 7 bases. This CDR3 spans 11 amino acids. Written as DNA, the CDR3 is TGCAGTGCTATTCAGGCTGAAAAACTGTTTTTT. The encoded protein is CSAIQAEKLFF.

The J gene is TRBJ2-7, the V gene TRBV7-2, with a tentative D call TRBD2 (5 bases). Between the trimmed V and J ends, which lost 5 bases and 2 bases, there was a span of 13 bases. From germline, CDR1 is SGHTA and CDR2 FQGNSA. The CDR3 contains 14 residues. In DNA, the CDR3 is TGTGCCAGCAGCCCGACGGGATACGCCTACGAGCAGTACTTC. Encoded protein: CASSPTGYAYEQYF.

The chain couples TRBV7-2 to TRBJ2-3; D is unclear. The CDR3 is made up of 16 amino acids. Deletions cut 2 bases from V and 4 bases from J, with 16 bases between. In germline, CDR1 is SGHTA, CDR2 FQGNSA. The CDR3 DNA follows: TGTGCCAGCAGCTTAAGTCCCCCAGCGCCGGCAGATACGCAGTATTTT. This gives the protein CASSLSPPAPADTQYF.

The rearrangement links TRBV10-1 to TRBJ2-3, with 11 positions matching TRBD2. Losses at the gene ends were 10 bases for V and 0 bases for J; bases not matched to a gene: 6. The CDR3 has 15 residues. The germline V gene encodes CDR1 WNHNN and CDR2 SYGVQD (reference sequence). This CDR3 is CATSPSGGSTDTQYF. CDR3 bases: TGCGCCACCTCTCCTAGCGGGGGGAGCACAGATACGCAGTATTTT.

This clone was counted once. The chain's CDR3 is CSARGTSGRVSDTQYF. The CDR3 DNA is TGCAGCGCCAGGGGGACTAGCGGGAGAGTGTCAGATACGCAGTATTTT. The chain couples TRBV29-1 to TRBJ2-3; 14 nucleotides agree with TRBD2. J lost 4 bases, V lost 7 bases, and 10 bases had no gene match. This CDR3 has 16 residues. In germline, CDR1 is SQVTM, CDR2 ANQGSEA.

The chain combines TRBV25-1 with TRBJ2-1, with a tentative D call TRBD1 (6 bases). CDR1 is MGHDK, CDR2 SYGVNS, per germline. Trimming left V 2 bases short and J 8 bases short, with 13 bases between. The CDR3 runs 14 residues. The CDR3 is CASSEQGTQHEQFF. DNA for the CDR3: TGTGCCAGCAGTGAACAAGGGACACAACATGAGCAGTTCTTC.

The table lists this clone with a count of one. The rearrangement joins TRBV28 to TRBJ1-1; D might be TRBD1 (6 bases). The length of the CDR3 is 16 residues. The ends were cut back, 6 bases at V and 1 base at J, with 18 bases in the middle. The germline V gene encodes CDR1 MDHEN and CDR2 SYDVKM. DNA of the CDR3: TGTGCCAGCAGCAAAGAGGGTACAGGGTCGAACACTGAAGCTTTCTTT. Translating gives CASSKEGTGSNTEAFF. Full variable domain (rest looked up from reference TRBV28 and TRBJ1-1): DVKVTQSSRYLVKRTGEKVFLECVQDMDHENMFWYRQDPGLGLRLIYFSYDVKMKEKGDIPEGYSVSREKKERFSLILESASTNQTSMYLCASSKEGTGSNTEAFFGQGTRLTVV.

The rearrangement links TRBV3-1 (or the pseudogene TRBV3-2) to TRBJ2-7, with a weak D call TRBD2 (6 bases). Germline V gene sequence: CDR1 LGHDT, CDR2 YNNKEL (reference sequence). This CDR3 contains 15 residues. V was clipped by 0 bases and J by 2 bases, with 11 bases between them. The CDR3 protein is CASSQEGRPTYEQYF. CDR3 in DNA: TGTGCCAGCAGCCAAGAAGGGAGGCCAACCTACGAGCAGTACTTC.

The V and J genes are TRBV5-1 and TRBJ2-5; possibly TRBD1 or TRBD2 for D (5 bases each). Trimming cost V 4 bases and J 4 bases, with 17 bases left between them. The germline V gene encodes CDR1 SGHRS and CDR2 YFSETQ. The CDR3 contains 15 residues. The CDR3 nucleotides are TGCGCCAGCAGCGCCCAAGGAGAGGGACCAGAGACCCAGTACTTC. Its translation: CASSAQGEGPETQYF.

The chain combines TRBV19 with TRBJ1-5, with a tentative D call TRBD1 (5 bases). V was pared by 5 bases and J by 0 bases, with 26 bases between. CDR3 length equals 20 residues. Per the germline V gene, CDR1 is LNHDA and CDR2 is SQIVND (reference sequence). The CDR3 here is CASSSEHRDVGYYSNQPQHF. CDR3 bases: TGTGCCAGTAGTTCCGAACACCGGGACGTGGGCTACTATAGCAATCAGCCCCAGCATTTT.

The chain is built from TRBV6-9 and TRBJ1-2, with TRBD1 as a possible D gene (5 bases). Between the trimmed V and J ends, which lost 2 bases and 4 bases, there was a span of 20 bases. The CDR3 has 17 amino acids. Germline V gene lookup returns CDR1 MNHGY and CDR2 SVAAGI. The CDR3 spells CASSYHLGEPGLYGYTF. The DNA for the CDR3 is TGTGCCAGCAGTTATCACCTTGGGGAACCGGGACTCTATGGCTACACCTTC.

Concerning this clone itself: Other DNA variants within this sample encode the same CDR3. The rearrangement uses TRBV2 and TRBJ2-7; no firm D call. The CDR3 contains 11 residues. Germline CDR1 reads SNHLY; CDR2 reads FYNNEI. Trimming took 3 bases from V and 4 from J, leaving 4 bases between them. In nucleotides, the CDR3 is TGTGCCAGCAGTGAGGTGTACGAGCAGTACTTC. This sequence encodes CASSEVYEQYF.

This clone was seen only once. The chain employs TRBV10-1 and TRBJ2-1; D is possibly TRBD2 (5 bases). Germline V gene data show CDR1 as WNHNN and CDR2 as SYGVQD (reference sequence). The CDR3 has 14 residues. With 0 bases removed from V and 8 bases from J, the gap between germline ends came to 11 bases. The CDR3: CASSESVAMDEQFF. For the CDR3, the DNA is TGCGCCAGCAGTGAGTCGGTAGCGATGGATGAGCAGTTCTTC.

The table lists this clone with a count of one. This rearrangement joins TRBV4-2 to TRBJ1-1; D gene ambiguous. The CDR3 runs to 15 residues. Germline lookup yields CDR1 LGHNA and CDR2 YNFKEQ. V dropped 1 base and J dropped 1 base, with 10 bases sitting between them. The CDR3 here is CASSQAQDTNTEAFF. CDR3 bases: TGTGCCAGCAGCCAAGCCCAAGACACGAACACTGAAGCTTTCTTT.

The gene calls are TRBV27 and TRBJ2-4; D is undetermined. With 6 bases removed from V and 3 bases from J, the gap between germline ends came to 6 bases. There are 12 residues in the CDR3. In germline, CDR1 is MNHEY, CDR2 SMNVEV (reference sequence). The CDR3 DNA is TGTGCCAGCAGCTCGGTCAAAAACATTCAGTACTTC. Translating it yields CASSSVKNIQYF.

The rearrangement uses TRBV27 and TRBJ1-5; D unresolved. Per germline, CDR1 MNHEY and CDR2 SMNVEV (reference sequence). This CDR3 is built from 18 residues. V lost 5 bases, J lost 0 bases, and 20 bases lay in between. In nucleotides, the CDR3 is TGTGCCAGCAGTCCCCTCTTCCGAGGACTAGGTAGCAATCAGCCCCAGCATTTT. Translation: CASSPLFRGLGSNQPQHF.

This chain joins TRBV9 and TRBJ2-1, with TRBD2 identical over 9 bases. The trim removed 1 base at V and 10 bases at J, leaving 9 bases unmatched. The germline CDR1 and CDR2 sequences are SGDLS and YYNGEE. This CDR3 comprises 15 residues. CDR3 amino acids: CASSVLGLAFGEQFF. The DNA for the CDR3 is TGTGCCAGCAGCGTATTAGGACTAGCGTTTGGGGAGCAGTTCTTC.

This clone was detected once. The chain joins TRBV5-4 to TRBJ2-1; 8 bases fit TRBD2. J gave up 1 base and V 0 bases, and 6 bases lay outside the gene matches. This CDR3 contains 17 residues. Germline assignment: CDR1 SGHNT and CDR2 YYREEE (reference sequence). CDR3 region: CASSLAGAGESYNEQFF. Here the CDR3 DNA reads TGTGCCAGCAGCTTGGCGGGAGCGGGAGAATCCTACAATGAGCAGTTCTTC.

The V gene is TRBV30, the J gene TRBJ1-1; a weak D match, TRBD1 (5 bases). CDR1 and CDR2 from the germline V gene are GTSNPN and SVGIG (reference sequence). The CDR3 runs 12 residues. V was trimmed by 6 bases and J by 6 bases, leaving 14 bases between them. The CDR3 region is CACHRTGAEAFF. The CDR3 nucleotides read TGTGCCTGCCACCGAACAGGCGCTGAAGCTTTCTTT. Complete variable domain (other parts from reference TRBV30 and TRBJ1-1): SQTIHQWPATLVQPVGSPLSLECTVEGTSNPNLYWYRQAAGRGLQLLFYSVGIGQISSEVPQNLSASRPQDRQFILSSKKLLLSDSGFYLCACHRTGAEAFFGQGTRLTVV.

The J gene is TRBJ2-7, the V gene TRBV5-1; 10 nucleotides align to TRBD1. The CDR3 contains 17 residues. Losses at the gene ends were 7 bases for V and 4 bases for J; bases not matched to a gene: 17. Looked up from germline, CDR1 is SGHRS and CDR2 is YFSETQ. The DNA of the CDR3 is TGCGCCAGCGAAACCGGGACAGGGGACTCTTGGGGGTACGAGCAGTACTTC. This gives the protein CASETGTGDSWGYEQYF.

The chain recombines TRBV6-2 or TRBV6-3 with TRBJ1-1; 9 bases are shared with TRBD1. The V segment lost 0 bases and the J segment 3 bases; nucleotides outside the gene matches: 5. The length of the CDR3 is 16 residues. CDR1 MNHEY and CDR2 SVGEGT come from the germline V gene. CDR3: CASSYSGTGPHTEAFF. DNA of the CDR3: TGTGCCAGCAGTTACTCCGGGACAGGGCCCCACACTGAAGCTTTCTTT.

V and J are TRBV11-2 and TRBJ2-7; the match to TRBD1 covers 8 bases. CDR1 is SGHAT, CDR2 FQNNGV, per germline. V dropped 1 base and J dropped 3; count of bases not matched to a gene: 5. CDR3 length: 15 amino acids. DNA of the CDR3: TGTGCCAGCAGCTTAGGGGCAGGGGGCGTCTACGAGCAGTACTTC. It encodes CASSLGAGGVYEQYF.